The entry below gives a single T cell receptor (beta chain) sequence along with its context. The antigen this receptor binds is unknown. The input lacks base qualities; no much larger clone sits a single base away. This specimen belongs to a study of control samples from healthy donors and cancer patients (dated by TCRdb to the early 2020s). Inclusive of the bounding cysteine and phenylalanine, the CDR3 is 15 residues long. The only DNA kept is the CDR3, 45 bases in frame from the first base. Per the germline V gene, SGHTA is the CDR1 and FQGNSA is the CDR2. Libraries came from the immunoSEQ multiplex PCR assay. TCRdb mirrors the immuneACCESS table, restricted to in-frame sequences. Some clones are absent from its copies; in checked studies, under half trace to an unresolved V gene, and the reason for the others is unknown. Across this sample there are around 43,000 clones, with around nine tenths seen only once. The ten largest clones capture roughly 3.5% of the sample.

The source of this sequence is a woman aged 45-65 years in good health. The material sequenced was blood. This receptor chain uses TRBV7-2 and TRBJ1-2; 10 of the junction bases match TRBD1. The CDR3 amino acid sequence is: CAARTGGQGMGGYTF. The nucleotides are TGTGCAGCCAGGACAGGGGGACAGGGGATGGGAGGCTACACCTTC.